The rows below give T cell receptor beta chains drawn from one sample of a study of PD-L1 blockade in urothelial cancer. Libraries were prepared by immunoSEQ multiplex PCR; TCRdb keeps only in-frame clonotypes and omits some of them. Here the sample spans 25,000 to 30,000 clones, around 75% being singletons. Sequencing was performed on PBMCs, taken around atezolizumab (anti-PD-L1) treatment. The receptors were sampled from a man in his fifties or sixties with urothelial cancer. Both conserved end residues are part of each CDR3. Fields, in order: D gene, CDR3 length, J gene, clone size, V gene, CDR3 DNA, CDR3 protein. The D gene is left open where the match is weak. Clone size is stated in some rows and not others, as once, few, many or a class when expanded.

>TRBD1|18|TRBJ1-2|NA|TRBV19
TGTGCCAGTAGTAGAAGGGACAGGGGCCTTAATCGCAACTATGGCTACACCTTC
CASSRRDRGLNRNYGYTF
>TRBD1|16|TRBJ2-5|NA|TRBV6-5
TGTGCCAGCAGTTTAAACCCGGGACAGGGGGCTTTCGGGGCAAACTTC
CASSLNPGQGAFGANF
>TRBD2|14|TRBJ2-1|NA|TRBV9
TGTGCCAGCAGCGTTCTGACGACTAGCTTTGAGCAGTTCTTC
CASSVLTTSFEQFF
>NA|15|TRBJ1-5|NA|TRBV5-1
TGCGCCAGCAGCTTGGAGGGAGGGAGCAATCAGCCCCAGCATTTT
CASSLEGGSNQPQHF
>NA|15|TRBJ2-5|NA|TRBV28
TGTGCCAGCAGTACGTTCGAGACTAGGAAAGAGACCCAGTACTTC
CASSTFETRKETQYF
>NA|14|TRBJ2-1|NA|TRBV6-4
TGTGCCAGCAGTACCCACTGGGCATCCAATGAGCAGTTCTTC
CASSTHWASNEQFF
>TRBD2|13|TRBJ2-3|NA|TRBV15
TGTGCCACCAGCAGAGATAGGGAGGGGCCCCAGTATTTT
CATSRDREGPQYF
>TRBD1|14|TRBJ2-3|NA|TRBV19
TGTGCCAGTAGTCCCGGGCAGGGGGCAGATACGCAGTATTTT
CASSPGQGADTQYF
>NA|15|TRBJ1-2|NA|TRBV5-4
TGTGCCAGCAGCTTCGGAGGGTTGGTATTAGGTGGCTACACCTTC
CASSFGGLVLGGYTF
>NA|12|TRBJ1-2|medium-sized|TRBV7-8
TGTGCCAGCAGCTTCGAGTTCTATGGCTACACCTTC
CASSFEFYGYTF
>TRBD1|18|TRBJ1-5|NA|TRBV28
TGTGCCAGCAGTCCCTGGGCGACAGGGGACTATAGCAATCAGCCCCAGCATTTT
CASSPWATGDYSNQPQHF
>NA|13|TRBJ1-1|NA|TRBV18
TGTGCCAGCTCACCCATGGCGGACACTGAAGCTTTCTTT
CASSPMADTEAFF
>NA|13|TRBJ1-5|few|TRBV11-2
TGTGCCAGCAGCTTAGATTATAATCAGCCCCAGCATTTT
CASSLDYNQPQHF
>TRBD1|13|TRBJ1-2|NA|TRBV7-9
TGTGCCAGCAGCAGAGGGGGCAACTATGGCTACACCTTC
CASSRGGNYGYTF
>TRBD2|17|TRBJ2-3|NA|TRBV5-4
TGTGCCAGCAGCCCCCTGGTCCTAGCGGGAGCCACAGATACGCAGTATTTT
CASSPLVLAGATDTQYF
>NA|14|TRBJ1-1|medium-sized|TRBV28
TGTGCCAGCAGTTTCCAAGCGGGGCGGACTGAAGCTTTCTTT
CASSFQAGRTEAFF
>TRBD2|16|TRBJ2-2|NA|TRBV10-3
TGTGCCATCAGTGAGAGAGCGGGAGGGAAGATCGGGGAGCTGTTTTTT
CAISERAGGKIGELFF
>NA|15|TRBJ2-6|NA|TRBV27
TGTGCCAGCTCCATTGGGGCCTTGGGGGCCAACGTCCTGACTTTC
CASSIGALGANVLTF
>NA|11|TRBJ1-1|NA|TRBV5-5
TGTGCCAGCAGCTTCCGGACTGAAGCTTTCTTT
CASSFRTEAFF
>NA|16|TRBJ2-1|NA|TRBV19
TGTGCCAGTAGTATTAACATAATTTCCTCCTACAATGAGCAGTTCTTC
CASSINIISSYNEQFF
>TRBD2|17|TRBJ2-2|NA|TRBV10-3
TGTGCCATCAGTGCGACTAGCGGGGGGGGAAACACCGGGGAGCTGTTTTTT
CAISATSGGGNTGELFF
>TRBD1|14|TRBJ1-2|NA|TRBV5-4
TGTGCCAGCGAGTTTCAGGGGGCCGGCTATGGCTACACCTTC
CASEFQGAGYGYTF
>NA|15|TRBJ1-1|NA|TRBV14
TGTGCCAGCAGCGCCCGACAGGCATGGGAGACTGAAGCTTTCTTT
CASSARQAWETEAFF
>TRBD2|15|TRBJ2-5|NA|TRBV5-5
TGTGCCAGCAGTTCCGGGGGGGGGACGGTGGAGACCCAGTACTTC
CASSSGGGTVETQYF
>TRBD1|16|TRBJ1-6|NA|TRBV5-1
TGCGCCAGCAGCAGGGCCGACAGGGCATCAAATTCACCCCTCCACTTT
CASSRADRASNSPLHF